This T cell receptor (beta chain) was profiled in a study of blood T cell repertoires in COVID-19. Study-level background: PBMCs, B-cell-depleted T cells, or T cells provided the cDNA or gDNA that made up the material.

Per the study methods: Amplified reference gene primers provided the basis for estimating nucleated cell counts. Produced via immunoSEQ multiplex PCR; TCRdb's table is partial and in-frame only. That table furnishes V, J and clone size, whereas the DNA furnished D and trimming. This table holds fewer than 200,000 clones, roughly 85% found once. This clonotype was sampled from a man between 60 and 75 years old with active or convalescent COVID-19. The source material was peripheral blood.

The CDR3 sequence is CSVEETTGGGSEAFF. In DNA, the CDR3 is TGCAGCGTTGAAGAGACTACAGGGGGCGGGTCTGAAGCTTTCTTT. The rearrangement joins TRBV29-1 to TRBJ1-1; 9 bases line up with TRBD1. The germline V gene has CDR1 SQVTM and CDR2 ANQGSEA. This CDR3 has 15 residues. After removal of 0 bases from V and 6 bases from J, the junction contained 8 bases not matched to a gene.